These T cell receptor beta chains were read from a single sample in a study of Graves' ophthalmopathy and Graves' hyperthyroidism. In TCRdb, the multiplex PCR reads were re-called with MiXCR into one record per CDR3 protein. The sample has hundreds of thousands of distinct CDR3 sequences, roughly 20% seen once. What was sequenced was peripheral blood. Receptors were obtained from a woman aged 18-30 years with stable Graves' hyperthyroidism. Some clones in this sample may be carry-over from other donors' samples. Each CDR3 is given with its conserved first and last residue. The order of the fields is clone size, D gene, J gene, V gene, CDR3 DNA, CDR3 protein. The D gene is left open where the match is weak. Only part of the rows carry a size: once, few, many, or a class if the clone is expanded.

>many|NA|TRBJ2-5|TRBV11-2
TGTGCCAGCAGCTTAGAATCCGAGACCCAGTACTTC
CASSLESETQYF
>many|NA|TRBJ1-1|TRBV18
TGTGCCAGCTCACCACCGTCGGGGCGGGATGAAGCTTTCTTT
CASSPPSGRDEAFF
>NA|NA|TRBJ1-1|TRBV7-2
TGTGCCAGCAGCTTCCCTTCAGGGGACACTGAAGCTTTCTTT
CASSFPSGDTEAFF
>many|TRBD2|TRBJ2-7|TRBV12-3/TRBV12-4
TGTGCCAGCACCGTGGGGCGGGAGTACGAGCAGTACTTC
CASTVGREYEQYF
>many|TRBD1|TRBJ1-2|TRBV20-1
TGCAGTGCGCCGGGGACAGCTAACTATGGCTACACCTTC
CSAPGTANYGYTF
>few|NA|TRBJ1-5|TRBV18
TGTGCCAGCTCACCCCAGGAGGGGGGGGGTAATCAGCCCCAGCATTTT
CASSPQEGGGNQPQHF
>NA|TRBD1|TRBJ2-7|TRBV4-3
TGCGCCAGCAGCCAAGAAGGGGGCGCGGGCTACGAGCAGTACTTC
CASSQEGGAGYEQYF
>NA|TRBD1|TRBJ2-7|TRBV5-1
TGCGCCAGCGCTTCCGACAGGGCCTACGAGCAGTACTTC
CASASDRAYEQYF
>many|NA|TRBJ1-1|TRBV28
TGTGCCAGCGGGGTGGGAAACACTGAAGCTTTCTTT
CASGVGNTEAFF
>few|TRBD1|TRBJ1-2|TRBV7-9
TGTGCCAGCAGCCTCCGCCGGGACAGGGGGGATGGCTACACCTTC
CASSLRRDRGDGYTF
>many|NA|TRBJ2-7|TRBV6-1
TGTGCCTCCGGCCCGCCGCCCGAGCAGTACTTC
CASGPPPEQYF
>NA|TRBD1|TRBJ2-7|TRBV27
TGTGCCAGCAGTCTCCGACAGGGGTCCCACGAGCAGTACTTC
CASSLRQGSHEQYF
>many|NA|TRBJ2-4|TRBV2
TGTGCCAGCAGTACCTGGGGGGGACAGCTAGCCAAAAACATTCAGTACTTC
CASSTWGGQLAKNIQYF
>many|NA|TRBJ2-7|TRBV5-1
TGCGCCAGCACTCTCAACTCCTACGAGCAGTACTTC
CASTLNSYEQYF
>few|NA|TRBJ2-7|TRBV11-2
TGTGCCAGCAGTAAGAACCTCCATTTACAGGCAAGCTCCTACGAGCAGTACTTC
CASSKNLHLQASSYEQYF
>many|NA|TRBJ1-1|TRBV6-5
TGTGCCAGCAGTTACTCGGGGGGGCGCACTGAAGCTTTCTTT
CASSYSGGRTEAFF
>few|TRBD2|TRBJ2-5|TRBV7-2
TGTGCCAGCAGCGTAACTAGCGCGGGGACCCAGTACTTC
CASSVTSAGTQYF
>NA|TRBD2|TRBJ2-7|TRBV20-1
TGCAGTGCTAGCGTACTAGCGGGAGCTCGCGAGCAGTACTTC
CSASVLAGAREQYF
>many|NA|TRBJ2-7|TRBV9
TGTGCCAGCAGCGTAGGGCTAGTACCTTACGAGCAGTACTTC
CASSVGLVPYEQYF
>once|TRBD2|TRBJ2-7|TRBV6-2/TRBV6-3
TGTGCCAGCAGTTACTCGATTCGCCTAGCGGCCTACGAGCAGTACTTC
CASSYSIRLAAYEQYF
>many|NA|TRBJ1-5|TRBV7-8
TGTGCCAGCAGCTTAGGGTTTAGTGGTGGTAATCAGCCCCAGCATTTT
CASSLGFSGGNQPQHF
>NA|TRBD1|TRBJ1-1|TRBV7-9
TGTGCCAGCACCAACGGACAGGCTGAAGCTTTCTTT
CASTNGQAEAFF
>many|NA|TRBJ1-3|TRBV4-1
TGCGCCAGCAGCCAAATGACCAAGGGGGGAAACACCATATATTTT
CASSQMTKGGNTIYF
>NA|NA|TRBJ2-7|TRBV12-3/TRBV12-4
TGTGCCAGCTGTTTAGGCAGGGGCTACGAGCAGTACTTC
CASCLGRGYEQYF
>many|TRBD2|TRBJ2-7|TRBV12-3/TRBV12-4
TGTGCCAGCAGTTTAGTAGGACTAGCGGGGGGCTCCTACGAGCAGTACTTC
CASSLVGLAGGSYEQYF
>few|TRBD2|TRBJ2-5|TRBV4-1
TGCGCCAGCAGCCACAATCTAGCGGGGGGAGAGACCCAGTACTTC
CASSHNLAGGETQYF
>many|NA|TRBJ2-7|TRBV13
TGTGCCAGCAGCCACCCCGGACAGACCCTAAAATCCTACGAGCAGTACTTC
CASSHPGQTLKSYEQYF
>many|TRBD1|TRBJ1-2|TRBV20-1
TGCAGTGCAACCCTCAGGGGGCGCTTGAACTATGGCTACACCTTC
CSATLRGRLNYGYTF
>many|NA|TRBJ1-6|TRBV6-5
TGTGCCAGCAGTTGGGACAACTATAATTCACCCCTCCACTTT
CASSWDNYNSPLHF
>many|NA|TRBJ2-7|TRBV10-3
TGTGCCATCAGGGGCCACTACGAGCAGTACTTC
CAIRGHYEQYF
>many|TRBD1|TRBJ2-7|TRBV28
TGTGCCAGCAGGGGACAGTCCTACGAGCAGTACTTC
CASRGQSYEQYF
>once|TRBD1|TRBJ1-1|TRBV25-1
TGTGCCAGCAGTGAGGGACAGGGGTCGGGCACTGAAGCTTTCTTT
CASSEGQGSGTEAFF
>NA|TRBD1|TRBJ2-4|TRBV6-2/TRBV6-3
TGTGCCAGCAGTTACCCGAGACAGGGGGCCGGGGCCAAAAACATTCAGTACTTC
CASSYPRQGAGAKNIQYF
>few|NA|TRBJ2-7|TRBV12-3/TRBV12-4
TGTGCCAGCAGTCTTCACGGGGGCTCCTACGAGCAGTACTTC
CASSLHGGSYEQYF
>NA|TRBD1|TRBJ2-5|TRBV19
TGTGCCAGTAGTGCCAGACAGGGAACGGGGGAGACCCAGTACTTC
CASSARQGTGETQYF
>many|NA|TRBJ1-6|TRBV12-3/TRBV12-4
TGTGCCAGCAGGTTCGACGCTAATTCACCCCTCCACTTT
CASRFDANSPLHF
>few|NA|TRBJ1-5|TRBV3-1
TGTGCCAGCAGCCAAGACAATCTTCTCCAGCCCCAGCATTTT
CASSQDNLLQPQHF
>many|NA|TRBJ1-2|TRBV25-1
TGTGCCAGCAGTTTCGGGGGCCGCGATGGCTACACCTTC
CASSFGGRDGYTF